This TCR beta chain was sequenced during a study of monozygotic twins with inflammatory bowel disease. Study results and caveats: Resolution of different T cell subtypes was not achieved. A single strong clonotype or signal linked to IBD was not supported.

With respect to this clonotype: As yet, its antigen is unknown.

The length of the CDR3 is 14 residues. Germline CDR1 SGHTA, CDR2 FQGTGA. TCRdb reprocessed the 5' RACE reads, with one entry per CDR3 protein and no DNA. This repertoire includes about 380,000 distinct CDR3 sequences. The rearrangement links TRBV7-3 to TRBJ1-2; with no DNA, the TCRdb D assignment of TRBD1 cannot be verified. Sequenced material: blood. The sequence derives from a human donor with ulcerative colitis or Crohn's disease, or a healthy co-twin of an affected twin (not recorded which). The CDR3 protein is CASSNTGGTYGYTF.